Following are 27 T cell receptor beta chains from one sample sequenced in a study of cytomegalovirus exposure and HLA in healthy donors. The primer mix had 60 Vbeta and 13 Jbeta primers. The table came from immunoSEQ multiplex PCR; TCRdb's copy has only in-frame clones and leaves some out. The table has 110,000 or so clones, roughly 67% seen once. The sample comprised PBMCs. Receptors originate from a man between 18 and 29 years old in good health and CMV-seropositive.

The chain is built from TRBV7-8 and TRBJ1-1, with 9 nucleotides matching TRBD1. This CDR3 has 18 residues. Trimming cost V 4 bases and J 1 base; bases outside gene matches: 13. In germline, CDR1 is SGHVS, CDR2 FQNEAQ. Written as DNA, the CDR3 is TGTGCCAGCAGCTCAACCACAGGGGGCGCCGGTCGGAACACTGAAGCTTTCTTT. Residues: CASSSTTGGAGRNTEAFF.

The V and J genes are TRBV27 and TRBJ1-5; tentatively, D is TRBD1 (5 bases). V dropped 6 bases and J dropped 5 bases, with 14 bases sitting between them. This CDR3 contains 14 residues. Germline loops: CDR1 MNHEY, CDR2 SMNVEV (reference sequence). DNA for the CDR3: TGTGCCAGCAGACCCGGGACTAAAGATCAGCCCCAGCATTTT. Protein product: CASRPGTKDQPQHF.

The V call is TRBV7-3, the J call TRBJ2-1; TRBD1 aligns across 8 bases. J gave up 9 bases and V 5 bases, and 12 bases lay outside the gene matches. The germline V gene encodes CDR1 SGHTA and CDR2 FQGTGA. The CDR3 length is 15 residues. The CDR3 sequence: CASSDRSTGGGEQFF. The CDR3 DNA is TGTGCCAGCAGCGATAGAAGCACAGGGGGTGGTGAGCAGTTCTTC.

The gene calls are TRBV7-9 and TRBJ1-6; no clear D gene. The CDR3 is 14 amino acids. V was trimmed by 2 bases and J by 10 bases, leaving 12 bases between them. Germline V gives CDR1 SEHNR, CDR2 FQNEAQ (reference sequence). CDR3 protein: CASSLSGDGSPLHF. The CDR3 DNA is TGTGCCAGCAGCTTATCGGGTGACGGATCACCCCTCCACTTT.

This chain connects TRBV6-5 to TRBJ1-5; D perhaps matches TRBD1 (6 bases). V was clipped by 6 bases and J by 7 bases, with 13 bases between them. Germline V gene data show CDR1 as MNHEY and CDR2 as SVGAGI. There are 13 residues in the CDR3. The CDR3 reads CASSTQGRQPQHF. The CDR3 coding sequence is TGTGCCAGCAGCACACAGGGTCGGCAGCCCCAGCATTTT.

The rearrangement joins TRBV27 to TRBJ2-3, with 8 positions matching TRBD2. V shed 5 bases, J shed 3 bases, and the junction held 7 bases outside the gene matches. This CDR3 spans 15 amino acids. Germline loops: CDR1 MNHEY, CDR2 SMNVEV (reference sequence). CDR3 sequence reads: CASSMLAGKTDTQYF. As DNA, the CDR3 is TGTGCCAGCAGTATGTTAGCGGGGAAGACAGATACGCAGTATTTT.

CDR3 sequence reads: CASSVNSGRLNEKLFF. In DNA form, the CDR3 reads TGTGCCAGCAGCGTAAATTCTGGGAGACTAAATGAAAAACTGTTTTTT. The chain employs TRBV9 and TRBJ1-4; D not certain. V was cut by 1 base and J by 5 bases, with 15 bases left in between. The CDR3 contains 16 residues. Germline CDR1 and CDR2: SGDLS and YYNGEE.

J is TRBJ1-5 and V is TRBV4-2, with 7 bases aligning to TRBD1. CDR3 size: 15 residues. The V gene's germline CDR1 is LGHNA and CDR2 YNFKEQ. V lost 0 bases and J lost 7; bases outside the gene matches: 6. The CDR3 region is CASSQDYRGGQPQHF. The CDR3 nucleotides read TGTGCCAGCAGCCAAGATTACAGGGGTGGCCAGCCCCAGCATTTT.

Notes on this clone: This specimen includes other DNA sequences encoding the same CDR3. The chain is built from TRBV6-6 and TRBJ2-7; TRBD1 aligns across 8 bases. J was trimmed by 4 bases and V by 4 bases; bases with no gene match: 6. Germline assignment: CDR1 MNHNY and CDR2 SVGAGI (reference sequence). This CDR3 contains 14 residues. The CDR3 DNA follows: TGTGCCAGCAGTTCCGGACAGGGTGCGTACGAGCAGTACTTC. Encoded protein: CASSSGQGAYEQYF.

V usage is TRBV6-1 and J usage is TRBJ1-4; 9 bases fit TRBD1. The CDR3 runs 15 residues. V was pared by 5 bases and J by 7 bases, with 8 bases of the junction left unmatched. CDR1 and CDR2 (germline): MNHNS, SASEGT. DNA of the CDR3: TGTGCCAGCAGTTTCCGGGACAGGGATTCTGAAAAACTGTTTTTT. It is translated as CASSFRDRDSEKLFF.

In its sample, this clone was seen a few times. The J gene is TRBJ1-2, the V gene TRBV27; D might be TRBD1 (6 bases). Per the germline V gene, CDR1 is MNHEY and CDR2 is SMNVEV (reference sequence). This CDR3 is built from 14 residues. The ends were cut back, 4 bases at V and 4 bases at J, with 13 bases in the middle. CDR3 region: CASSSRGGGYGYTF. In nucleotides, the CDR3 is TGTGCCAGCAGTTCCAGGGGCGGTGGCTATGGCTACACCTTC.

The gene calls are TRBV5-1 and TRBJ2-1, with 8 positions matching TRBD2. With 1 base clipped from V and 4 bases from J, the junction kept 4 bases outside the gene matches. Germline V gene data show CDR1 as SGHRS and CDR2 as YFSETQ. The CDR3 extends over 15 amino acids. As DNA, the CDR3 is TGCGCCAGCAGCTTGTCCGGGGGGGAATACAATGAGCAGTTCTTC. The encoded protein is CASSLSGGEYNEQFF.

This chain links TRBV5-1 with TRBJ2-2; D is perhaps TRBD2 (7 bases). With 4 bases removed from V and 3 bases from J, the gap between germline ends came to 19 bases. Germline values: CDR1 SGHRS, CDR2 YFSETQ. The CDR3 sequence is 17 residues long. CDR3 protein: CASSPRGAADYTGELFF. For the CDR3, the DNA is TGCGCCAGCAGCCCCCGGGGGGCTGCGGACTACACCGGGGAGCTGTTTTTT.

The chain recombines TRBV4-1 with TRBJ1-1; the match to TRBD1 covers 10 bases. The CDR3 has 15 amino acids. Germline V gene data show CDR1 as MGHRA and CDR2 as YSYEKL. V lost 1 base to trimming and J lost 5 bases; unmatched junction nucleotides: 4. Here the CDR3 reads CASSQGQGAWTEAFF. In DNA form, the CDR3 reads TGCGCCAGCAGCCAAGGACAGGGGGCGTGGACTGAAGCTTTCTTT.

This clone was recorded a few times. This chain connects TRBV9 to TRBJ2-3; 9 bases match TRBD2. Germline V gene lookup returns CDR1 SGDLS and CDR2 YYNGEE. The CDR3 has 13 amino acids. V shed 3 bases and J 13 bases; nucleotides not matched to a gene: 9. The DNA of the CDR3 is TGTGCCAGCAGCGGGACGCGCGGGGGGGCAGAGTATTTT. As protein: CASSGTRGGAEYF.

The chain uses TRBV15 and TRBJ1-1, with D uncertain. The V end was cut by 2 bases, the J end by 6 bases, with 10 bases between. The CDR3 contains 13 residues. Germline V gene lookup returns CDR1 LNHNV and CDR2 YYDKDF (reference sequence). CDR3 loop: CATSRQFGAEAFF. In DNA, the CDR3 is TGTGCCACCAGCAGACAGTTCGGAGCTGAAGCTTTCTTT.

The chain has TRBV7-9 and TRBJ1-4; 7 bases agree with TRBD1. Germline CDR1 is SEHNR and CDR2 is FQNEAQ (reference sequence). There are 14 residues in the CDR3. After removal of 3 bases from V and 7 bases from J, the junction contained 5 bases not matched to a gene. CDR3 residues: CASSFLRGAEKLFF. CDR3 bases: TGTGCCAGCAGCTTCCTCAGGGGGGCTGAAAAACTGTTTTTT.

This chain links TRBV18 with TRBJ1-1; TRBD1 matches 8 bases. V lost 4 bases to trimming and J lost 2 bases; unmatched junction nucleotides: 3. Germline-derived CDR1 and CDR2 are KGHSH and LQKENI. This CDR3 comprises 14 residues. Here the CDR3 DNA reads TGTGCCAGCTCACAAGGACAGGGCAACACTGAAGCTTTCTTT. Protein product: CASSQGQGNTEAFF.

The CDR3 reads CASRRGTGKGYTF. The CDR3 DNA reads TGTGCCAGCAGGAGAGGGACAGGAAAAGGCTACACCTTC. This rearrangement joins TRBV2 to TRBJ1-2; 8 bases line up with TRBD1. Germline loops: CDR1 SNHLY, CDR2 FYNNEI. This CDR3 has 13 amino acids. V lost 6 bases and J lost 8; bases outside the gene matches: 8.

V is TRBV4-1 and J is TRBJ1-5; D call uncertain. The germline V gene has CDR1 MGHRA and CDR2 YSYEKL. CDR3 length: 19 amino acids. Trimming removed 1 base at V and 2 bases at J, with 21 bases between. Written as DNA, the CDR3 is TGCGCCAGCAGCCAAGGCCCCTCGGGCGCGGGATTAGGCAATCAGCCCCAGCATTTT. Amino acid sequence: CASSQGPSGAGLGNQPQHF.

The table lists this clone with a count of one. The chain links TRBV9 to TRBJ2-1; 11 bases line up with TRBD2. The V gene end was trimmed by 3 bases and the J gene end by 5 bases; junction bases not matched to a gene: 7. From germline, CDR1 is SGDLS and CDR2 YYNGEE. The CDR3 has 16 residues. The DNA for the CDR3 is TGTGCCAGCAGCGCCTTCTCGGGACTAGCGGACAATGAGCAGTTCTTC. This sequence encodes CASSAFSGLADNEQFF. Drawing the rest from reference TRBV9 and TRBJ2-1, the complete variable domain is DSGVTQTPKHLITATGQRVTLRCSPRSGDLSVYWYQQSLDQGLQFLIQYYNGEERAKGNILERFSAQQFPDLHSELNLSSLELGDSALYFCASSAFSGLADNEQFFGPGTRLTVL.

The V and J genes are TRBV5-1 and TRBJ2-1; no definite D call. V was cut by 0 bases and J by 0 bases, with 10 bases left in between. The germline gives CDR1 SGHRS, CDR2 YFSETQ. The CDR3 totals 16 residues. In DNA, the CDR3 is TGCGCCAGCAGCTTGGCTAAGTCCGGCTCCTACAATGAGCAGTTCTTC. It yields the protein CASSLAKSGSYNEQFF. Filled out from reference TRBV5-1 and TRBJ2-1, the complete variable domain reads KAGVTQTPRYLIKTRGQQVTLSCSPISGHRSVSWYQQTPGQGLQFLFEYFSETQRNKGNFPGRFSGRQFSNSRSEMNVSTLELGDSALYLCASSLAKSGSYNEQFFGPGTRLTVL.

The CDR3 bases are TGTGCCAGTAGCCCCCGGGACAGGGGAGCAAGGACAGATACGCAGTATTTT. Translation gives CASSPRDRGARTDTQYF. The V and J genes are TRBV19 and TRBJ2-3; TRBD1 matches 10 bases. Germline V lookup: CDR1 LNHDA, CDR2 SQIVND (reference sequence). V trimming: 6 bases; J trimming: 3 bases; junction bases outside the gene matches: 12. The CDR3 loop spans 17 amino acids. Together with reference TRBV19 and TRBJ2-3, the CDR3 gives the full variable domain: DGGITQSPKYLFRKEGQNVTLSCEQNLNHDAMYWYRQDPGQGLRLIYYSQIVNDFQKGDIAEGYSVSREKKESFPLTVTSAQKNPTAFYLCASSPRDRGARTDTQYFGPGTRLTVL.

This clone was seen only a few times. CDR3 protein: CASKPSSGGILGETQYF. In DNA form, the CDR3 reads TGTGCCAGCAAACCCTCTAGCGGGGGTATTTTAGGAGAGACCCAGTACTTC. V and J are TRBV7-8 and TRBJ2-5, with 10 bases fitting TRBD2. Germline CDR1 is SGHVS and CDR2 is FQNEAQ. The CDR3 extends over 17 amino acids. J lost 4 bases, V lost 7 bases, and 15 bases had no gene match.

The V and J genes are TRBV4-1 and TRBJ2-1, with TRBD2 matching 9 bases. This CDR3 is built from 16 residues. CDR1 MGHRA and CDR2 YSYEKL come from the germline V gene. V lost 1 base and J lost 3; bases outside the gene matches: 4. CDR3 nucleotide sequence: TGCGCCAGCAGCCAAGCTAGCGGGGTTTACTACAATGAGCAGTTCTTC. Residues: CASSQASGVYYNEQFF.

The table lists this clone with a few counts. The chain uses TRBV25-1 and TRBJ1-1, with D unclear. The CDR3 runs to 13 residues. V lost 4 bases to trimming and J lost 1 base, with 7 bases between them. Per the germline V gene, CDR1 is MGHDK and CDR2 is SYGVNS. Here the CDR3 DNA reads TGTGCCAGCAGTGCAGGAAAGAACACTGAAGCTTTCTTT. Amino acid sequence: CASSAGKNTEAFF.

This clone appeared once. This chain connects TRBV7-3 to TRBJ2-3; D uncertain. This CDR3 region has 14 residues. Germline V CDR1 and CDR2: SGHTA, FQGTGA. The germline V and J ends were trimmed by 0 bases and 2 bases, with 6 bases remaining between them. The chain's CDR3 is CASSLTRTTDTQYF. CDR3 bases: TGTGCCAGCAGCTTAACGCGCACCACAGATACGCAGTATTTT.